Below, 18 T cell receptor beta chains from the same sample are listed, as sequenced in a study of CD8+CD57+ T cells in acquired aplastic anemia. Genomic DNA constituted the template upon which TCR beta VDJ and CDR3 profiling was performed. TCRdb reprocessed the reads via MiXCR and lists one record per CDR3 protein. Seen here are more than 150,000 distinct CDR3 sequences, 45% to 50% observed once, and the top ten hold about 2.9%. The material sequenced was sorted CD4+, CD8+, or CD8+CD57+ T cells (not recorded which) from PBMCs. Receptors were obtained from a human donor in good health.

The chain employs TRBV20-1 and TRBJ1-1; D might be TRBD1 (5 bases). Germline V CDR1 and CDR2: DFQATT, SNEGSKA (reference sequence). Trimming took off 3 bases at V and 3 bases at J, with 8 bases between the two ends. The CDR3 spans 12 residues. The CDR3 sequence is CSARQQDTEAFF. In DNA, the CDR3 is TGCAGTGCTAGGCAACAGGACACTGAAGCTTTCTTT.

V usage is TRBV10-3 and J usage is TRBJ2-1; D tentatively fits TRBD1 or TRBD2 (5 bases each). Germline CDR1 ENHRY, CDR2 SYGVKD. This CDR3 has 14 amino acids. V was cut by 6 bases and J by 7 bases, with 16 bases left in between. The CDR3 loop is CAISLGTGRNEQFF. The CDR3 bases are TGTGCCATCAGCTTAGGGACCGGCAGGAATGAGCAGTTCTTC.

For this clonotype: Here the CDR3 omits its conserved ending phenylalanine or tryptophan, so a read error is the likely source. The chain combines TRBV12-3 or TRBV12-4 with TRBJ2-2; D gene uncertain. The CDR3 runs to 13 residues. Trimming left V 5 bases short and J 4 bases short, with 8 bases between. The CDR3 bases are TGTGCCAGCAGTGTGGCTATCACCGGGGAGCTGTTTCTT. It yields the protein CASSVAITGELFL.

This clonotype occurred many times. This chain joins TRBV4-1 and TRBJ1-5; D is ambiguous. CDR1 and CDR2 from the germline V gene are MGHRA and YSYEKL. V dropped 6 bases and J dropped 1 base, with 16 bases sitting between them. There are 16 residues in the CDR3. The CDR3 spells CASSHYFTESNQPQHF. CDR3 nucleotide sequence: TGCGCCAGCAGTCATTACTTCACAGAGAGCAATCAGCCCCAGCATTTT.

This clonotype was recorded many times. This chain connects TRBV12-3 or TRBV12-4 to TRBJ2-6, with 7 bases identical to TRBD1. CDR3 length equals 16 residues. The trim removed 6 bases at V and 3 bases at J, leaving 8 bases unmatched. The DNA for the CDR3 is TGTGCCAGCAGAAGACAGGGTTTGGGTGGGGCCAACGTCCTGACTTTC. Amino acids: CASRRQGLGGANVLTF.

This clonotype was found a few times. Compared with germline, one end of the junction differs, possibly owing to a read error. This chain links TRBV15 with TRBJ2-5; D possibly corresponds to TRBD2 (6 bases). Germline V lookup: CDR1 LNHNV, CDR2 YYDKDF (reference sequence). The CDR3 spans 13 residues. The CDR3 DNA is TGTGCCAGCAGCCCAAGCGGGCAAGAGACCCAGTACTTC. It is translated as CASSPSGQETQYF.

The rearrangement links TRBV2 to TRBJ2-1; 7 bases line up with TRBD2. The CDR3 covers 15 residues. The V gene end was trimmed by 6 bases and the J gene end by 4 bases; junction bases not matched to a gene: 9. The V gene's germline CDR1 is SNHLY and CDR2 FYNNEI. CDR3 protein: CASRALATIYNEQFF. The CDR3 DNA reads TGTGCCAGCAGGGCACTAGCGACGATTTACAATGAGCAGTTCTTC.

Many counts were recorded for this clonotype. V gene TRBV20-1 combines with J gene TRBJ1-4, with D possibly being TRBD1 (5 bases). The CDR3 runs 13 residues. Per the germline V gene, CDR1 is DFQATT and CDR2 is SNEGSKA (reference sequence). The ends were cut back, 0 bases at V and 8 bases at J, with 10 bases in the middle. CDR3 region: CSAREGAWEKLFF. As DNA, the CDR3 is TGCAGTGCTAGAGAAGGGGCTTGGGAAAAACTGTTTTTT.

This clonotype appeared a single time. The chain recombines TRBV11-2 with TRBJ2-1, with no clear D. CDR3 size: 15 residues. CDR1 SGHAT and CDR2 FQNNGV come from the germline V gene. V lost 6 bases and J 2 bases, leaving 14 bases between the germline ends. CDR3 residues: CASSHVVSPYNEQFF. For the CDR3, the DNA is TGTGCCAGCAGTCACGTCGTGTCGCCCTACAATGAGCAGTTCTTC.

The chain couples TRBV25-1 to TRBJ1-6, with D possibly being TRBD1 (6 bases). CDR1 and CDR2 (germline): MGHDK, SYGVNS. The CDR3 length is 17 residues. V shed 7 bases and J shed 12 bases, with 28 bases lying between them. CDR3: CASNTTETQGGGVPLHF. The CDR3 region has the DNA TGTGCCAGCAACACCACCGAAACACAGGGAGGGGGGGTACCCCTCCACTTT.

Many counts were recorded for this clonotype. Written as DNA, the CDR3 is TGTGCCTGGGGGGACAGGGGGCTTAGGCAGTACTTC. Its translation: CAWGDRGLRQYF. V and J are TRBV30 and TRBJ2-7; 12 nucleotides match TRBD1. Looked up from germline, CDR1 is GTSNPN and CDR2 is SVGIG (reference sequence). V was clipped by 5 bases and J by 9 bases; unmatched bases: 5. The CDR3 totals 12 residues.

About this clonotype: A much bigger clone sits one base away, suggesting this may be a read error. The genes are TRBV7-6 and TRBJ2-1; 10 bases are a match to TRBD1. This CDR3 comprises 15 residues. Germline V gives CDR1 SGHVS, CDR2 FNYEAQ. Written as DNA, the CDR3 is TGTGCCAGCAGCCCCCGGGACAGGGGACACAATGAGCAGTCCTTC. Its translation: CASSPRDRGHNEQSF.

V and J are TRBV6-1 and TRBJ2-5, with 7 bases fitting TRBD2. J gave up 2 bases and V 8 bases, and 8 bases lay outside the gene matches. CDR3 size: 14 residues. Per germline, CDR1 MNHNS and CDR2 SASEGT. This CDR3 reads CASGIRAGQETQYF. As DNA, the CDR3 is TGTGCCAGCGGGATCCGAGCGGGACAAGAGACCCAGTACTTC.

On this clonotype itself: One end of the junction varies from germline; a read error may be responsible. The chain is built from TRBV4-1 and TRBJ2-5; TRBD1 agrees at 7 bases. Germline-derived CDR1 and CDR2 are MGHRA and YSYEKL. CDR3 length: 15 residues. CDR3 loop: CASSLHRGPQEAQYF. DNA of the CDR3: TGCGCCAGCAGCCTACACAGGGGTCCCCAAGAGGCCCAGTACTTC.

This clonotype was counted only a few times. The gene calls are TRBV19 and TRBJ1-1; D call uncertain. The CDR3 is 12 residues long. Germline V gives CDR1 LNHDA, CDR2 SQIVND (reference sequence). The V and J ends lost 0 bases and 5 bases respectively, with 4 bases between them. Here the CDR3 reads CASSIDLTEAFF. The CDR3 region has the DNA TGTGCCAGTAGTATAGATCTAACTGAAGCTTTCTTT.

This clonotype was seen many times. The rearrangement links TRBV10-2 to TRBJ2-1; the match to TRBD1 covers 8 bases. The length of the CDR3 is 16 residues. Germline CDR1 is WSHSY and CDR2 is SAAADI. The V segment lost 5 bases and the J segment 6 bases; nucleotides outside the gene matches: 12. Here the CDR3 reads CASSPGQGSAVNEQFF. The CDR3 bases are TGCGCCAGCAGTCCCGGACAGGGTTCCGCCGTCAATGAGCAGTTCTTC.

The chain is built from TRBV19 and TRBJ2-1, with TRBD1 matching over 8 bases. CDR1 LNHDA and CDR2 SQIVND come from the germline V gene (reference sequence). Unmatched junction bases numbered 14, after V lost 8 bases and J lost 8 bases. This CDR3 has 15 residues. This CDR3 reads CASSEPGQVLHEQFF. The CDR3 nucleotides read TGTGCCAGTTCCGAACCGGGACAGGTTTTGCATGAGCAGTTCTTC. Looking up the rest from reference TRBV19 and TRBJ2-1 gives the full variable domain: DGGITQSPKYLFRKEGQNVTLSCEQNLNHDAMYWYRQDPGQGLRLIYYSQIVNDFQKGDIAEGYSVSREKKESFPLTVTSAQKNPTAFYLCASSEPGQVLHEQFFGPGTRLTVL.

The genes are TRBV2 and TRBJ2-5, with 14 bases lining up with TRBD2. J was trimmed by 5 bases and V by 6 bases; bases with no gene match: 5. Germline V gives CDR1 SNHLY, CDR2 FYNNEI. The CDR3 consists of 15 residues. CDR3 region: CASRGGLAGVETQYF. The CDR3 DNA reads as TGTGCCAGCAGGGGGGGACTAGCGGGAGTCGAGACCCAGTACTTC.